A single sample is the source of the 29 T cell receptor beta chains below, sequenced in a study of molecular identifiers for immune sequencing clone quantification. TCRdb re-called the PCR reads with MiXCR, one entry per CDR3 protein. The sample consists of 20,000 to 30,000 distinct CDR3 sequences, about 15% of them appearing once. Sequencing was performed on naive CD8+ T cells from blood, with Jurkat cell RNA spiked in. Subset described: FACS-sorted CD8+CD4-CCR7+CD45RA+ naive T cells. Receptors originate from a human donor in good health. Some libraries in this study had Jurkat cell RNA spiked in.

Note on this clonotype: Just one base apart from a much larger clone, this may be a read error. V gene TRBV12-3 or TRBV12-4 combines with J gene TRBJ2-7; perhaps TRBD1 as D (5 bases). The CDR3 has 14 amino acids. The V end was cut by 5 bases, the J end by 5 bases, with 16 bases between. The CDR3 protein is CASSQAGLLDEQYF. CDR3 bases: TGTGCCAGCAGTCAGGCAGGGCTCCTGGACGAGCAGTACTTC.

This clonotype showed up many times. This rearrangement joins TRBV12-5 to TRBJ1-2, with unresolved D. The CDR3 is 14 amino acids. Trimming shortened V by 1 base and J by 0 bases, and 6 bases separated the two germline ends. CDR1 and CDR2 from the germline V gene are LGHNT and FRNRAP. CDR3 nucleotides: TGTGCTAGTGGTTTGGACACAGCTAACTATGGCTACACCTTC. Translated: CASGLDTANYGYTF.

Note on this clonotype: A clone one base away is much larger, so this may be a read error. The genes are TRBV11-2 and TRBJ2-2; 7 bases align to TRBD2. The CDR3 spans 15 residues. Germline CDR1 SGHAT, CDR2 FQNNGV. J gave up 7 bases and V 7 bases, and 12 bases lay outside the gene matches. The CDR3 region is CASNWAGVGIGELFF. DNA of the CDR3: TGTGCCAGCAATTGGGCGGGAGTTGGCATCGGGGAGCTGTTTTTT.

This clonotype was picked up many times. The chain has TRBV2 and TRBJ2-3; D not certain. The germline V gene has CDR1 SNHLY and CDR2 FYNNEI. With 0 bases removed from V and 1 base from J, the gap between germline ends came to 8 bases. This CDR3 is 15 amino acids long. In nucleotides, the CDR3 is TGTGCCAGCAGTGAAGCTGTATACCGCACAGATACGCAGTATTTT. Translated, it gives CASSEAVYRTDTQYF.

The sample holds many counts of this clonotype. This chain connects TRBV3-1 to TRBJ2-7, with TRBD1 matching 7 bases. Germline values: CDR1 LGHDT, CDR2 YNNKEL (reference sequence). The ends lost 4 bases at V and 2 bases at J; junction bases unmatched: 8. This CDR3 spans 15 amino acids. CDR3 sequence reads: CASSRRDSSAYEQYF. In DNA form, the CDR3 reads TGTGCCAGCAGCCGTAGGGACAGTTCTGCCTACGAGCAGTACTTC.

This clonotype was observed a single time. A much larger clone differs by one base, so this may be a read error. The J gene is TRBJ2-1, the V gene TRBV6-2 or TRBV6-3, with D possibly being TRBD1 or TRBD2 (5 bases each). Germline CDR1 is MNHEY and CDR2 is SVGEGT. This CDR3 spans 15 amino acids. V was clipped by 10 bases and J by 0 bases, with 16 bases between them. The CDR3 DNA sequence: TGTGCCAACAGAATTGGGGGTAGCTCCTACAATGAGCAGTTCTTC. Its translation is CANRIGGSSYNEQFF.

This clonotype came up many times. The chain carries TRBV30 and TRBJ2-7; unclear D gene. Trimming removed 3 bases at V and 3 bases at J, with 9 bases between. This CDR3 is built from 12 residues. Germline-derived CDR1 and CDR2 are GTSNPN and SVGIG (reference sequence). The CDR3 region is CAWSPKFYEQYF. For the CDR3, the DNA is TGTGCCTGGAGCCCTAAGTTCTACGAGCAGTACTTC.

This clonotype was seen repeatedly, ten times or more. The chain has TRBV12-3 or TRBV12-4 and TRBJ1-6; 8 bases align to TRBD1. V shed 2 bases and J 8 bases; nucleotides not matched to a gene: 5. The CDR3 has 15 residues. The CDR3 reads CASSLFAGGDSPLHF. The CDR3 region has the DNA TGTGCCAGCAGTTTATTTGCAGGGGGCGATTCACCCCTCCACTTT.

This chain joins TRBV25-1 and TRBJ2-7; 12 nucleotides line up with TRBD2. Germline loops: CDR1 MGHDK, CDR2 SYGVNS. CDR3 size: 14 residues. Trimming at V came to 4 bases and at J to 5 bases, leaving 3 bases not matched to a gene. CDR3 nucleotide sequence: TGTGCCAGCAGTGTTACTAGCGGGAGGCACGAGCAGTACTTC. Translating it yields CASSVTSGRHEQYF.

There are many counts of this clonotype. The rearrangement links TRBV7-9 to TRBJ1-3, with a weak D call TRBD1 (5 bases). The germline CDR1 and CDR2 sequences are SEHNR and FQNEAQ (reference sequence). The germline V and J ends were trimmed by 3 bases and 0 bases, with 12 bases remaining between them. The CDR3 runs 16 residues. CDR3 bases: TGTGCCAGCAGCTTTACAGGATCTCCCTCTGGAAACACCATATATTTT. Its translation is CASSFTGSPSGNTIYF.

The table lists this clonotype with many counts. The chain is built from TRBV27 and TRBJ2-3, with TRBD2 matching over 12 bases. This CDR3 spans 17 amino acids. Looked up from germline, CDR1 is MNHEY and CDR2 is SMNVEV (reference sequence). Trimming took 3 bases from V and 2 from J; bases not matched to a gene: 6. The DNA for the CDR3 is TGTGCCAGCAGTTTCTTAGCTAGCGGGAGGGCCACAGATACGCAGTATTTT. Translation gives CASSFLASGRATDTQYF.

This clonotype was detected many times. The chain carries TRBV7-6 and TRBJ2-5; D not certain. The CDR3 is made up of 17 amino acids. Germline lookup yields CDR1 SGHVS and CDR2 FNYEAQ. Trimming left V 0 bases short and J 3 bases short, with 17 bases between. The CDR3, as DNA: TGTGCCAGCAGCTTAGCGCGAAATAGATTGGTTAAAGAGACCCAGTACTTC. Amino acid sequence: CASSLARNRLVKETQYF.

This clonotype was seen many times. The chain is built from TRBV14 and TRBJ2-7, with TRBD2 identical over 9 bases. CDR3 length: 14 residues. Germline lookup yields CDR1 SGHDN and CDR2 FVKESK. Trimming took 3 bases from V and 2 from J; bases not matched to a gene: 2. The CDR3 nucleotides are TGTGCCAGCAGCCAGGCGGGAGGGCCCTACGAGCAGTACTTC. Translated: CASSQAGGPYEQYF.

This clonotype has at least ten counts. V is TRBV7-9 and J is TRBJ2-3; D is perhaps TRBD1 (6 bases). V lost 7 bases to trimming and J lost 0 bases, with 14 bases between them. Germline lookup yields CDR1 SEHNR and CDR2 FQNEAQ (reference sequence). The CDR3 has 15 amino acids. The CDR3 loop is CASTPTGTSTDTQYF. The CDR3 region has the DNA TGTGCCAGCACCCCGACAGGCACCAGCACAGATACGCAGTATTTT.

This clonotype was counted at least ten times. The rearrangement uses TRBV19 and TRBJ1-5; a possible D gene is TRBD1 (6 bases). The V end was cut by 7 bases, the J end by 5 bases, with 9 bases between. Germline V CDR1 and CDR2: LNHDA, SQIVND (reference sequence). There are 12 residues in the CDR3. As DNA, the CDR3 is TGTGCCAGTAACAGGGTAGATCAGCCCCAGCATTTT. This codes for CASNRVDQPQHF.

This clonotype was counted ten times or more. The chain combines TRBV29-1 with TRBJ2-7; 9 bases line up with TRBD1. V gave up 0 bases and J gave up 2 bases; unmatched junction bases: 5. This CDR3 is 15 amino acids long. Per germline, CDR1 SQVTM and CDR2 ANQGSEA. This CDR3 reads CSVEEAGTGPYEQYF. The CDR3 bases are TGCAGCGTTGAAGAGGCTGGGACAGGGCCCTACGAGCAGTACTTC.

On this clonotype itself: The germline gene is not matched at one end of the junction; a read error may be the cause. V is TRBV6-7 and J is TRBJ2-7, with TRBD1 as a possible D gene (6 bases). TRBV6-7 falls under the ORF class, with uncertain function. CDR3 length: 15 amino acids. The CDR3 coding sequence is TGTGCCAGCAGCTACTCCGCCCGGACAGACTACGAGCAGTACTTC. Translating gives CASSYSARTDYEQYF.

This clonotype was picked up many times. The CDR3 reads CAISDLGQGPSTDTQYF. For the CDR3, the DNA is TGTGCCATCAGTGACCTTGGACAGGGGCCAAGCACAGATACGCAGTATTTT. This chain connects TRBV10-3 to TRBJ2-3, with 9 bases aligning to TRBD1. From germline, CDR1 is ENHRY and CDR2 SYGVKD. CDR3 length: 17 residues. J was trimmed by 0 bases and V by 3 bases; bases with no gene match: 7.

This clonotype was seen ten or more times. The chain carries TRBV2 and TRBJ2-3; 13 nucleotides align to TRBD2. Germline values: CDR1 SNHLY, CDR2 FYNNEI. V shed 6 bases and J 6 bases; nucleotides not matched to a gene: 9. The CDR3 runs 16 residues. CDR3: CASRAGTSGIMDTQYF. In DNA, the CDR3 is TGTGCCAGCAGGGCCGGGACTAGCGGGATTATGGATACGCAGTATTTT.

At least ten counts were recorded for this clonotype. The chain uses TRBV27 and TRBJ2-5, with TRBD2 matching over 12 bases. CDR3 length equals 15 residues. Germline V gene lookup returns CDR1 MNHEY and CDR2 SMNVEV (reference sequence). V shed 5 bases and J 5 bases; nucleotides not matched to a gene: 6. Written as DNA, the CDR3 is TGTGCCAGCAGTCCCCGACTAGCGGGAGTGGAGACCCAGTACTTC. Residues: CASSPRLAGVETQYF.

This clonotype is judged medium-sized. This sequence joins TRBV7-9 and TRBJ2-1; D remains unclear. Germline assignment: CDR1 SEHNR and CDR2 FQNEAQ (reference sequence). V was pared by 5 bases and J by 10 bases, with 18 bases between. CDR3 size: 14 residues. CDR3 coding DNA: TGTGCCAGCAGCCCCGCCCGGGCCCGTATAGAGCAGTTCTTC. Its protein product is CASSPARARIEQFF.

As regards this clonotype: A much bigger clone sits one base away, suggesting this may be a read error. This sequence joins TRBV11-2 and TRBJ2-3; D possibly corresponds to TRBD1 (7 bases). The length of the CDR3 is 15 residues. V lost 2 bases and J lost 5, with 14 bases in between. Germline lookup yields CDR1 SGHAT and CDR2 FQNNGV. Here the CDR3 reads CASSLQGGRVDTQYF. CDR3 sequence (DNA): TGTGCCAGCAGCTTACAGGGGGGCCGGGTAGATACGCAGTATTTT.

This clonotype has a count of ten or more. The J gene is TRBJ1-3, the V gene TRBV5-6; D is unclear. CDR1 and CDR2 (germline): SGHDT, YYEEEE. The CDR3 sequence is 13 residues long. V lost 3 bases to trimming and J lost 4 bases, with 8 bases between them. The CDR3 DNA sequence: TGTGCCAGCAGCTCGACCGGAGGAAACACCATATATTTT. This sequence encodes CASSSTGGNTIYF.

This clonotype was counted many times. The rearrangement joins TRBV10-3 to TRBJ1-5; perhaps TRBD1 as D (6 bases). The V and J ends lost 0 bases and 7 bases respectively, with 10 bases between them. The CDR3 contains 14 residues. Germline CDR1 is ENHRY and CDR2 is SYGVKD. The CDR3 loop reads CAISESTGGQPQHF. In nucleotides, the CDR3 is TGTGCCATCAGTGAGTCGACAGGAGGGCAGCCCCAGCATTTT.

By share, this clonotype counts as medium-sized. J is TRBJ2-3 and V is TRBV7-9; 7 bases line up with TRBD2. CDR3 length: 16 residues. Losses at the gene ends were 5 bases for V and 6 bases for J; bases not matched to a gene: 14. Germline V gives CDR1 SEHNR, CDR2 FQNEAQ (reference sequence). In DNA form, the CDR3 reads TGTGCCAGCAGCCTCCGGGAAGCGGGACCTGCGGATACGCAGTATTTT. It translates to CASSLREAGPADTQYF.

This clonotype has ten or more counts. The chain uses TRBV9 and TRBJ2-3, with unresolved D. Germline V lookup: CDR1 SGDLS, CDR2 YYNGEE. This CDR3 contains 14 residues. Trimming took 0 bases from V and 0 from J, leaving 5 bases between them. In nucleotides, the CDR3 is TGTGCCAGCAGCGTAGGGTCGAGCACAGATACGCAGTATTTT. Translated: CASSVGSSTDTQYF. The full variable domain, with the rest looked up from reference TRBV9 and TRBJ2-3, is DSGVTQTPKHLITATGQRVTLRCSPRSGDLSVYWYQQSLDQGLQFLIQYYNGEERAKGNILERFSAQQFPDLHSELNLSSLELGDSALYFCASSVGSSTDTQYFGPGTRLTVL.

This clonotype was recorded at least ten times. The chain recombines TRBV7-9 with TRBJ2-7; 10 bases map to TRBD1. This CDR3 has 15 amino acids. Trimming removed 1 base from V and 5 bases from J; junction bases left unmatched: 5. Germline assignment: CDR1 SEHNR and CDR2 FQNEAQ (reference sequence). CDR3 loop: CASSLVGQGVHEQYF. The CDR3 nucleotides read TGTGCCAGCAGCTTAGTTGGACAGGGGGTCCACGAGCAGTACTTC.

The table lists this clonotype with many counts. The rearrangement links TRBV6-5 to TRBJ2-5, with no clear D. V lost 3 bases, J lost 2 bases, and 7 bases lay in between. From germline, CDR1 is MNHEY and CDR2 SVGAGI. The CDR3 contains 13 residues. The CDR3 region has the DNA TGTGCCAGCAGTTATCGTCCGCAAGAGACCCAGTACTTC. As protein: CASSYRPQETQYF.

This clonotype was found many times. The chain joins TRBV12-3 or TRBV12-4 to TRBJ1-1; D is unclear. The CDR3 covers 14 residues. Trimming took 3 bases from V and 3 from J, leaving 11 bases between them. CDR3 sequence reads: CASSFNGLDTEAFF. The CDR3, as DNA: TGTGCCAGCAGTTTCAACGGTTTGGACACTGAAGCTTTCTTT.